This TCR beta chain originates from a study of T cell responses to AZD1222 COVID-19 vaccine. Study background: Second-dose timings of about 4 or about 12 weeks were pooled. Overall study findings and caveats: Females outnumbered males among donors, who were mostly white British; clonal diversity was possibly underestimated.

The count of this clone is one. Its antigen remains unknown. Libraries were prepared by immunoSEQ multiplex PCR; TCRdb keeps only in-frame clonotypes and omits some of them. The sample carries more than 80,000 clones, roughly nine tenths recorded once. The source was peripheral blood, collected on day 0 of AZD1222 vaccination. The TCR sequence derives from an adult in good health.

CDR3 amino acids: CASRPTGGTEAFF. The CDR3 DNA reads TGTGCCAGCAGACCGACAGGGGGCACTGAAGCTTTCTTT. This chain uses TRBV2 with TRBJ1-1; 9 bases are a match to TRBD1. CDR1 SNHLY and CDR2 FYNNEI come from the germline V gene. This CDR3 contains 13 residues. The V and J ends lost 6 bases and 4 bases, in that order; junction bases with no gene match: 3.